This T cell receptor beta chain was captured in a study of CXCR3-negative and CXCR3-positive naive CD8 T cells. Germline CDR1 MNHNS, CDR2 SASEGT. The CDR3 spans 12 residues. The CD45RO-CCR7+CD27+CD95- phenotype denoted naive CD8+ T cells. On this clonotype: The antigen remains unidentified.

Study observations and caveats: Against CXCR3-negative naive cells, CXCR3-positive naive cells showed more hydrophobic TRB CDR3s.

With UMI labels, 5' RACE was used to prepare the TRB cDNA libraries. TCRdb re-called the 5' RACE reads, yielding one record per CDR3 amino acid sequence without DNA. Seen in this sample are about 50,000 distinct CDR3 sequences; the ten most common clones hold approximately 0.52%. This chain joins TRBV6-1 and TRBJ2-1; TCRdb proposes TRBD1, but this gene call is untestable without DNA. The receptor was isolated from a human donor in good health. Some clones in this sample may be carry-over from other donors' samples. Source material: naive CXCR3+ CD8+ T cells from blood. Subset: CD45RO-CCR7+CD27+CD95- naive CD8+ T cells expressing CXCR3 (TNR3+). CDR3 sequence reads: CAGRDRGNEQFF.